Following are 23 T cell receptor beta chains from one sample sequenced in a study of CD8 T cells in Susac syndrome. An amount of RNA that ranged from about 0.45 to 1 ug was reverse transcribed with random hexamers. TCRdb processed the immunoSEQ multiplex PCR reads anew with MiXCR; each CDR3 protein has one entry. The sample gives about 100,000 distinct CDR3 sequences, 95% of which show up once; around 0.3% is in the top ten. Sequenced sample: CD8+ T cells from PBMCs. Every receptor here comes from a human donor with Susac syndrome.

V usage is TRBV4-2 and J usage is TRBJ1-1, with TRBD1 matching 7 bases. CDR3 length equals 17 residues. Germline lookup yields CDR1 LGHNA and CDR2 YNFKEQ. V was pared by 0 bases and J by 0 bases, with 7 bases of the junction left unmatched. The CDR3 spells CASSQDIVGQMNTEAFF. The CDR3 DNA reads as TGTGCCAGCAGCCAAGATATCGTGGGACAGATGAACACTGAAGCTTTCTTT.

V gene TRBV11-2 combines with J gene TRBJ1-6; D is uncertain. The CDR3 is 14 amino acids. The germline V gene encodes CDR1 SGHAT and CDR2 FQNNGV. V was trimmed by 0 bases and J by 5 bases, leaving 5 bases between them. In DNA, the CDR3 is TGTGCCAGCAGCTTAGACCGGCATAATTCACCCCTCCACTTT. Translating it yields CASSLDRHNSPLHF.

The rearrangement links TRBV7-9 to TRBJ2-1; the D gene could be TRBD1 or TRBD2 (5 bases each). The CDR3 runs 16 residues. Per germline, CDR1 SEHNR and CDR2 FQNEAQ (reference sequence). The V end was cut by 0 bases, the J end by 8 bases, with 17 bases between. Written as DNA, the CDR3 is TGTGCCAGCAGCTTAGCGCCGGGACGCCCTAGCCATGAGCAGTTCTTC. Amino acid sequence: CASSLAPGRPSHEQFF.

V gene TRBV6-4 combines with J gene TRBJ2-1; D might be TRBD1 (5 bases). The CDR3 totals 15 residues. Germline values: CDR1 MRHNA, CDR2 SNTAGT. Trimming stripped 7 bases from V and 4 bases from J, with 17 bases between. The CDR3 bases are TGTGCCAGCAATTCCAGTGACAGACTTTACAATGAGCAGTTCTTC. The encoded protein is CASNSSDRLYNEQFF.

Only a few counts were recorded for this clonotype. The V and J genes are TRBV29-1 and TRBJ2-7; tentative D call: TRBD2 (6 bases). Germline assignment: CDR1 SQVTM and CDR2 ANQGSEA. The V end lost 4 bases, the J end lost 0 bases, and 10 bases lay between the germline ends. This CDR3 has 13 amino acids. DNA for the CDR3: TGCAGCGTTGCTATTAGCGGCTCCTACGAGCAGTACTTC. Protein sequence: CSVAISGSYEQYF.

The genes are TRBV28 and TRBJ2-4, with no clear D. V lost 7 bases, J lost 2 bases, and 9 bases lay in between. The CDR3 is 13 residues long. Looked up from germline, CDR1 is MDHEN and CDR2 is SYDVKM. CDR3 region: CASIGPPKNIQYF. The DNA of the CDR3 is TGTGCCAGCATCGGGCCTCCCAAAAACATTCAGTACTTC.

The chain is built from TRBV13 and TRBJ2-1; tentatively, D is TRBD1 (6 bases). This CDR3 contains 14 residues. The ends were cut back, 6 bases at V and 9 bases at J, with 18 bases in the middle. Germline CDR1 is PRHDT and CDR2 is FYEKMQ (reference sequence). CDR3 sequence (DNA): TGTGCCAGCAGGCCAAGGAGAGGGGGTGTTGAGCAGTTCTTC. Translated: CASRPRRGGVEQFF.

The chain couples TRBV13 to TRBJ1-2, with D possibly being TRBD1 (5 bases). Trimming took off 0 bases at V and 7 bases at J, with 12 bases between the two ends. The germline CDR1 and CDR2 sequences are PRHDT and FYEKMQ (reference sequence). The CDR3 spans 14 residues. DNA of the CDR3: TGTGCCAGCAGCTTAGGACAGGTATCGTCTGGCTACACCTTC. This translates into CASSLGQVSSGYTF.

The chain uses TRBV5-6 and TRBJ1-1; no firm D call. This CDR3 comprises 14 residues. CDR1 is SGHDT and CDR2 is YYEEEE in the germline V gene. V was cut by 2 bases and J by 0 bases, with 8 bases left in between. The CDR3 DNA reads as TGTGCCAGCAGCTTAAAGGGCATGAACACTGAAGCTTTCTTT. Its protein product is CASSLKGMNTEAFF.

The chain has TRBV28 and TRBJ1-5; 7 bases align to TRBD1. The CDR3 spans 14 residues. Germline lookup yields CDR1 MDHEN and CDR2 SYDVKM. Germline trimming cut 8 bases from V and 3 bases from J; bases unmatched to any gene: 7. The CDR3 loop is CASVRGLYNQPQHF. The CDR3 coding sequence is TGTGCCAGCGTGAGGGGGCTTTACAATCAGCCCCAGCATTTT.

The rearrangement uses TRBV9 and TRBJ2-7; D call uncertain. Germline CDR1 reads SGDLS; CDR2 reads YYNGEE. The length of the CDR3 is 15 residues. The V and J ends lost 2 bases and 0 bases respectively, with 12 bases between them. CDR3 region: CASSVSGSTSYEQYF. CDR3 DNA: TGTGCCAGCAGCGTTTCTGGTTCTACCTCCTACGAGCAGTACTTC.

This clonotype was recorded once. The chain uses TRBV16 and TRBJ1-2; no reliable D call. The CDR3 runs to 15 residues. Per the germline V gene, CDR1 is KGHSY and CDR2 is FQNENV. Trimming removed 2 bases at V and 2 bases at J, with 12 bases between. The CDR3 nucleotides read TGTGCCAGCAGCCAACCTACACGGCACAACTATGGCTACACCTTC. Protein sequence: CASSQPTRHNYGYTF.

CDR3 sequence: CSAVDRSDSPLHF. The CDR3, as DNA: TGCAGTGCTGTCGACAGGTCTGATTCACCCCTCCACTTT. This chain uses TRBV20-1 with TRBJ1-6, with D perhaps TRBD1 (6 bases). Between the trimmed V and J ends, which lost 5 bases and 8 bases, there was a span of 13 bases. CDR1 and CDR2 (germline): DFQATT, SNEGSKA (reference sequence). CDR3 length equals 13 residues.

The chain couples TRBV18 to TRBJ2-5; unclear D gene. V was clipped by 2 bases and J by 1 base, with 5 bases between them. The CDR3 contains 13 residues. Germline V gene lookup returns CDR1 KGHSH and CDR2 LQKENI. CDR3 nucleotides: TGTGCCAGCTCACCAAGTGCCCAAGAGACCCAGTACTTC. Its protein product is CASSPSAQETQYF.

The V and J genes are TRBV20-1 and TRBJ2-7; D is unresolved. Per germline, CDR1 DFQATT and CDR2 SNEGSKA (reference sequence). Trimming left V 5 bases short and J 1 base short, with 9 bases between. The CDR3 runs 12 residues. The CDR3 sequence: CSAPWRSYEQYF. In DNA, the CDR3 is TGCAGTGCTCCATGGCGGTCCTACGAGCAGTACTTC.

In its sample, this clonotype was seen once. The chain couples TRBV19 to TRBJ1-3; D ambiguous. The CDR3 totals 12 residues. Germline values: CDR1 LNHDA, CDR2 SQIVND (reference sequence). The V and J ends lost 10 bases and 0 bases respectively, with 7 bases between them. The CDR3 protein is CATSSSGNTIYF. The CDR3 DNA reads as TGTGCCACCTCTTCCTCTGGAAACACCATATATTTT.

The rearrangement links TRBV21-1 to TRBJ1-5; no check of the table's D call, TRBD1, against the DNA was made. TRBV21-1 is flagged as a pseudogene. This CDR3 comprises 15 residues. The CDR3 region has the DNA TGTGCCAGCAGCAAGGACAGGGGGAGCAATCAGCCCCAGCATTTT. Amino acids: CASSKDRGSNQPQHF.

This chain uses TRBV28 with TRBJ2-5; D is possibly TRBD1 (5 bases). Per the germline V gene, CDR1 is MDHEN and CDR2 is SYDVKM. Trimming shortened V by 4 bases and J by 4 bases, and 13 bases separated the two germline ends. This CDR3 is 14 amino acids long. CDR3: CASSSTPGRETQYF. The CDR3 DNA reads TGTGCCAGCAGTTCCACTCCAGGGCGAGAGACCCAGTACTTC.

The V and J genes are TRBV20-1 and TRBJ2-7; 9 nucleotides match TRBD2. Trimming took 3 bases from V and 5 from J; bases not matched to a gene: 11. CDR3 length: 15 amino acids. Looked up from germline, CDR1 is DFQATT and CDR2 is SNEGSKA (reference sequence). CDR3 amino acids: CSARGIAGVMDEQYF. The CDR3 DNA sequence: TGCAGTGCTAGGGGTATAGCGGGAGTGATGGACGAGCAGTACTTC.

The chain employs TRBV6-5 and TRBJ2-7; D is unclear. The CDR3 consists of 13 residues. Looked up from germline, CDR1 is MNHEY and CDR2 is SVGAGI. Trimming cost V 6 bases and J 1 base, with 10 bases left between them. In nucleotides, the CDR3 is TGTGCCAGCAGCCGCGGAGAGTCCTACGAGCAGTACTTC. Amino acids: CASSRGESYEQYF.

This sequence joins TRBV13 and TRBJ2-7; D gene ambiguous. V dropped 4 bases and J dropped 3 bases, with 7 bases sitting between them. CDR1 PRHDT and CDR2 FYEKMQ come from the germline V gene (reference sequence). The CDR3 totals 12 residues. The CDR3 here is CASSYSSYEQYF. CDR3 nucleotide sequence: TGTGCCAGCAGCTACTCCAGCTACGAGCAGTACTTC.

The chain combines TRBV15 with TRBJ2-5, with D possibly matching TRBD1 (7 bases). The V gene lost 0 bases and the J gene lost 5 bases, with 22 bases spanning the gap. The CDR3 loop spans 18 amino acids. The germline gives CDR1 LNHNV, CDR2 YYDKDF (reference sequence). The CDR3 protein is CATSRDRLGGGARETQYF. The DNA of the CDR3 is TGTGCCACCAGCAGAGATCGACTTGGAGGGGGCGCGAGGGAGACCCAGTACTTC.

The chain combines TRBV29-1 with TRBJ2-5; D gene ambiguous. Trimming cost V 4 bases and J 5 bases, with 14 bases left between them. Germline lookup yields CDR1 SQVTM and CDR2 ANQGSEA. This CDR3 region has 13 residues. CDR3 DNA sequence: TGCAGCGTTGTTAGGCCTCCCGGGGAGACCCAGTACTTC. Its protein product is CSVVRPPGETQYF.